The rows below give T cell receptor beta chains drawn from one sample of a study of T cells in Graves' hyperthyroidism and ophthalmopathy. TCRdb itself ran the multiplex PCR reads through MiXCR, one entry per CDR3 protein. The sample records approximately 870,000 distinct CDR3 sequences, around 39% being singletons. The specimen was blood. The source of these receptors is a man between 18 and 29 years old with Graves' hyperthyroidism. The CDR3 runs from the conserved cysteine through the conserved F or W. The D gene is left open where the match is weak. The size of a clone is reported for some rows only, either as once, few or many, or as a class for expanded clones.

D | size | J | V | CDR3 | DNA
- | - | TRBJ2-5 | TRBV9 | CASSVVRPYQETQYF | TGTGCCAGCAGCGTAGTCCGGCCCTACCAAGAGACCCAGTACTTC
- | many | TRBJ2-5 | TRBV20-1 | CSALVNEETQYF | TGCAGTGCCCTAGTGAATGAAGAGACCCAGTACTTC
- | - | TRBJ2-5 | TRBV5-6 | CASSMTHQETQYF | TGTGCCAGCAGCATGACACATCAAGAGACCCAGTACTTC
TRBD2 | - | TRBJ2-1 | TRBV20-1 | CSASARPSGSWVLEQFF | TGCAGTGCTAGTGCAAGGCCTAGCGGGAGTTGGGTCCTTGAGCAGTTCTTC
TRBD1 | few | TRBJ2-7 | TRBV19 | CASSPDRARAYEQYF | TGTGCCAGTAGCCCGGACAGGGCGCGAGCCTACGAGCAGTACTTC
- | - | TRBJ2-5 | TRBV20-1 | CSARGRGGVGKETQYF | TGCAGTGCTAGGGGTCGTGGAGGGGTTGGGAAGGAGACCCAGTACTTC
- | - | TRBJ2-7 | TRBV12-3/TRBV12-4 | CASTLGTLTYEQYF | TGTGCTAGCACCCTTGGGACATTGACCTACGAGCAGTACTTC
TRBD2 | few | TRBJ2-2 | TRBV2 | CASWRESSTGELFF | TGTGCCAGCTGGCGGGAGAGTAGCACCGGGGAGCTGTTTTTT
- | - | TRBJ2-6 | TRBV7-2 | CASGRGANVLTF | TGTGCCAGCGGTCGTGGGGCCAACGTCCTGACTTTC
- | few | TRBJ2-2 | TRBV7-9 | CASSAIGSTGELFF | TGTGCCAGCAGCGCCATAGGCTCCACCGGGGAGCTGTTTTTT
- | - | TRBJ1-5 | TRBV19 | CASLPGEGLNYQPQHF | TGTGCCAGTCTCCCCGGGGAAGGGTTGAATTATCAGCCCCAGCATTTT
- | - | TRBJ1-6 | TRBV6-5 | CASSWVGQGDSPLHF | TGTGCCAGCAGTTGGGTTGGCCAGGGCGATTCACCCCTCCACTTT
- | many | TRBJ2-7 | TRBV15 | CATSRDRSEESYEQYF | TGTGCCACCAGCAGAGATAGGAGCGAGGAGTCCTACGAGCAGTACTTC
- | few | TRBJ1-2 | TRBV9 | CASTPREKPGGYTF | TGTGCCAGCACCCCACGGGAAAAACCTGGGGGCTACACCTTC
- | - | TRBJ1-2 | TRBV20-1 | CSARVAGRNGYTF | TGCAGTGCTAGAGTTGCGGGGCGTAATGGCTACACCTTC
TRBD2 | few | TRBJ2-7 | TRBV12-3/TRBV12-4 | CASSPRPGLAGGPPYEQYF | TGTGCCAGCAGTCCCAGGCCGGGACTAGCGGGGGGGCCCCCCTACGAGCAGTACTTC
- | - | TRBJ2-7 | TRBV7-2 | CASSLDRRGGDEQYF | TGTGCCAGCAGCTTAGATCGCAGGGGAGGCGACGAGCAGTACTTC
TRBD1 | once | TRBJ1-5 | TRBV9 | CASGPAGGSGQPQHF | TGTGCCAGCGGCCCTGCAGGGGGAAGCGGACAGCCCCAGCATTTT
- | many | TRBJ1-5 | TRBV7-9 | CASSPDNQPQHF | TGTGCCAGCAGCCCTGACAATCAGCCCCAGCATTTT
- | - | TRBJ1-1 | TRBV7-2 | CASSQDGAGKSAFF | TGCGCCAGCAGCCAAGATGGAGCAGGGAAATCAGCTTTCTTT
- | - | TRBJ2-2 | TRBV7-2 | CASSLVSGFGELFF | TGTGCCAGCAGCTTAGTTTCAGGGTTCGGGGAGCTGTTTTTT
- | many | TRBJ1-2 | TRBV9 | CASSAFDGGYGYTF | TGTGCCAGCAGCGCCTTCGACGGGGGCTATGGCTACACCTTC
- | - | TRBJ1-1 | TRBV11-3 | CASSPKGNTEAFF | TGTGCCAGCAGCCCGAAGGGAAACACTGAAGCTTTCTTT
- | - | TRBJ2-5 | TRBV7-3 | CAGIQDPYQETQYF | TGTGCCGGTATACAGGATCCATACCAAGAGACCCAGTACTTC
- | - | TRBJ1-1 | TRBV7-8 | CASRGYRANTEAFF | TGTGCCAGCAGGGGGTATAGAGCAAACACTGAAGCTTTCTTT
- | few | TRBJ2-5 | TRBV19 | CASSIVGGPRSETQYF | TGTGCCAGTAGTATAGTCGGGGGGCCGAGGTCCGAGACCCAGTACTTC
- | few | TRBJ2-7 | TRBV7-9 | CASSPKTGVGEQYF | TGTGCCAGCAGCCCTAAGACGGGGGTCGGCGAGCAGTACTTC
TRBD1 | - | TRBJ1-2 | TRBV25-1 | CASSADRGNYGYTF | TGTGCCAGCAGTGCGGACAGGGGCAACTATGGCTACACCTTC
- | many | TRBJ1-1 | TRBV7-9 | CASSQHMNTEAFF | TGTGCCAGCAGCCAACACATGAACACTGAAGCTTTCTTT
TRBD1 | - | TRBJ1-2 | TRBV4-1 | CASSQDPGQPFYGYTF | TGCGCCAGCAGCCAAGATCCGGGACAGCCCTTCTATGGCTACACCTTC
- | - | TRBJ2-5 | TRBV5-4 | CASSSEESGGETQYF | TGTGCCAGCAGCTCCGAAGAAAGCGGAGGGGAGACCCAGTACTTC
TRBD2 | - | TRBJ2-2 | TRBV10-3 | CASSDRLAGSNTGELFF | TGTGCCAGCAGTGATCGACTAGCGGGGTCGAACACCGGGGAGCTGTTTTTT
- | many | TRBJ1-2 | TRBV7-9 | CASSLGASSYGYTF | TGTGCCAGCAGCTTAGGCGCGTCAAGCTATGGCTACACCTTC
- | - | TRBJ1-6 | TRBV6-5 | CASSYSGTKGRSPLHF | TGTGCCAGCAGTTACTCCGGGACTAAAGGACGTTCACCCCTCCACTTT
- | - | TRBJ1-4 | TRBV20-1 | CSASTYEKLFF | TGCAGTGCTTCTACCTATGAAAAACTGTTTTTT
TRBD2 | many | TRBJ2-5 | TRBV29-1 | CTVEAGGGETQYF | TGCACCGTTGAGGCGGGAGGGGGAGAGACCCAGTACTTC
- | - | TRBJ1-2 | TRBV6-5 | CASSYGGSDGYTF | TGTGCCAGCAGTTACGGGGGGTCTGACGGCTACACCTTC
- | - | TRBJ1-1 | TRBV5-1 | CASSRGRGVNTEAFF | TGCGCCAGCAGCCGGGGGCGGGGAGTGAACACTGAAGCTTTCTTT
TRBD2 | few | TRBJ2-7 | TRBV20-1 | CSVKSGRAYEQYF | TGCAGTGTTAAGAGCGGGAGGGCCTACGAGCAGTACTTC
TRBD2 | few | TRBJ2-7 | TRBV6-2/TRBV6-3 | CASSYAGVGEQYF | TGTGCCAGCAGTTACGCGGGAGTGGGTGAGCAGTACTTC
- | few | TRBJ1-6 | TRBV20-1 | CSARESTGGLNNSPLHF | TGCAGTGCTAGGGAATCGACAGGCGGACTCAATAATTCACCCCTCCACTTT
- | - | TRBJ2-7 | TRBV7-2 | CASTLSAGEQYF | TGTGCCAGCACCCTCTCGGCCGGCGAGCAGTACTTC
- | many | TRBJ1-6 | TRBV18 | CASSPPRPNSPLHF | TGTGCCAGCTCACCCCCCAGGCCAAATTCACCCCTCCACTTT
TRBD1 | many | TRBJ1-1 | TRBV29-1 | CSGGTALNTEAFF | TGCAGCGGAGGGACAGCGCTTAACACTGAAGCTTTCTTT
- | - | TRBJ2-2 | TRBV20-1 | CSARPPNTGELLF | TGCAGTGCTAGACCCCCGAACACCGGGGAGCTGCTTTTT
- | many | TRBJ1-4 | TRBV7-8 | CASSVGSATNEKLFF | TGTGCCAGCAGCGTGGGGTCTGCAACTAATGAAAAACTGTTTTTT
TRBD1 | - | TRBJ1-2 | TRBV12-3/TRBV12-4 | CASSFWAGGNYGYTF | TGTGCCAGCAGTTTCTGGGCAGGGGGGAACTATGGCTACACCTTC
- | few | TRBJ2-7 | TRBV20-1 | CSARDLQDWGHEQYF | TGCAGTGCTAGAGATCTGCAGGACTGGGGACACGAGCAGTACTTC
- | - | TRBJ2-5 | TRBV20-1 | CSARDSRRETQYF | TGCAGTGCTAGAGATTCGAGGCGGGAGACCCAGTACTTC
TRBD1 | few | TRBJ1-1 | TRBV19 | CASSIGTGLNTEAFF | TGTGCCAGTAGTATCGGGACAGGCCTCAACACTGAAGCTTTCTTT